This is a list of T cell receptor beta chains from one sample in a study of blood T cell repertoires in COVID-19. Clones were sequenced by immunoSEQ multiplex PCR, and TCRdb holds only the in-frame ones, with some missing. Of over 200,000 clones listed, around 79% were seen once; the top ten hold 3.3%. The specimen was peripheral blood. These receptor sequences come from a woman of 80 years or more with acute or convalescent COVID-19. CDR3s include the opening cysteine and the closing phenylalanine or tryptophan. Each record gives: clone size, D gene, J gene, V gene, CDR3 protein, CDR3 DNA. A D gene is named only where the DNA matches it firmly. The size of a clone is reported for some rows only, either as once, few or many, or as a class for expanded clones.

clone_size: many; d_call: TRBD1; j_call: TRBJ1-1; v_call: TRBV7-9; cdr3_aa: CASIGQGGRTEAFF; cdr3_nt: TGTGCCAGCATCGGACAGGGGGGTAGAACTGAAGCTTTCTTT
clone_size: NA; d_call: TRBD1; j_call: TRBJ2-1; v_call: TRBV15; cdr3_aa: CATSRPDRGRDNEQFF; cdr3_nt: TGTGCCACCAGCAGACCCGACAGGGGGCGAGACAATGAGCAGTTCTTC
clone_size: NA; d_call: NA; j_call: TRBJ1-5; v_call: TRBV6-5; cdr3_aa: CASKELPFSNQPQHF; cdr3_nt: TGTGCCAGCAAAGAACTCCCCTTTAGCAATCAGCCCCAGCATTTT
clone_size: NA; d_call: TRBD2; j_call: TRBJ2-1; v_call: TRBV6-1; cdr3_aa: CASSGTSGRALNEQFF; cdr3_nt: TGTGCCAGCAGTGGGACTAGCGGGAGGGCTTTAAATGAGCAGTTCTTC
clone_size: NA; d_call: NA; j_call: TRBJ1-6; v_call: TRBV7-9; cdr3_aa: CASSLTAGAGNSPLHF; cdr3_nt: TGTGCCAGCAGCTTAACGGCAGGGGCTGGTAATTCACCCCTCCACTTT
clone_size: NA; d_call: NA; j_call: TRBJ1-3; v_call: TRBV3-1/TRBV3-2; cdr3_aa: CASSQWSTVSSGNTIYF; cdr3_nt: TGTGCCAGCAGCCAATGGTCTACAGTGTCCTCTGGAAACACCATATATTTT
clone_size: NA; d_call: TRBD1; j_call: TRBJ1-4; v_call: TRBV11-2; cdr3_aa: CASSLGQVSNEKLFF; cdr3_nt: TGTGCCAGCAGCCTCGGACAGGTTTCTAATGAAAAACTGTTTTTT
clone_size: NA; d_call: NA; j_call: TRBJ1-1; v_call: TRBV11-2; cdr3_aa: CASSLEVLGLAFF; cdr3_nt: TGTGCCAGCAGCTTAGAAGTACTAGGGCTAGCTTTCTTT
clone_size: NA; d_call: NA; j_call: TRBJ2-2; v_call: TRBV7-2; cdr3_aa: CASSLVTGYTGELFF; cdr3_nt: TGTGCCAGCAGCTTAGTTACAGGGTACACCGGGGAGCTGTTTTTT
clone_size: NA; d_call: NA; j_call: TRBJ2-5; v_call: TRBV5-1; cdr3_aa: CASSAARFWYF; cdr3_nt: TGCGCCAGCAGCGCGGCTCGATTCTGGTACTTC
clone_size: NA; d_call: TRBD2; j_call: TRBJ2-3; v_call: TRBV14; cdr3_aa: CASSRTSLAGGSTDTQYF; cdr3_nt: TGTGCCAGCAGTCGAACCTCCCTAGCGGGGGGAAGCACAGATACGCAGTATTTT
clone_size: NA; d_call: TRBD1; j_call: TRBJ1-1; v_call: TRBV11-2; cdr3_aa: CASSGTGTVNTEAFF; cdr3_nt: TGTGCCAGCAGCGGAACCGGGACAGTGAACACTGAAGCTTTCTTT
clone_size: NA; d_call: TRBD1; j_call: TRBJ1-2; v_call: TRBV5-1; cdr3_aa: CASSDLPGTGPYGYTF; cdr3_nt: TGCGCCAGCAGCGACCTTCCCGGGACAGGGCCGTATGGCTACACCTTC
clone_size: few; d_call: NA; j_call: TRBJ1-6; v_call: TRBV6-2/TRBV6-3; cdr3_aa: CASSSLQGGYNSPLHF; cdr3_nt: TGTGCCAGCAGTTCCCTCCAGGGAGGGTATAATTCACCCCTCCACTTT
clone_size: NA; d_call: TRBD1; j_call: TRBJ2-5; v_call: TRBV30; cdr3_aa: CAWSQGQGGLETQYF; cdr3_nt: TGTGCCTGGAGTCAAGGACAGGGCGGGTTGGAGACCCAGTACTTC
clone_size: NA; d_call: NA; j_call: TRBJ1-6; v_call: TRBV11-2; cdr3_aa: CASSSTGHNSPLHF; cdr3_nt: TGTGCCAGCAGCTCTACAGGGCATAATTCACCCCTCCACTTT
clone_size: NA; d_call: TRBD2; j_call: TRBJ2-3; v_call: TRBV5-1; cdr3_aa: CASSGGTSGLRTDTQYF; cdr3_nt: TGCGCCAGCAGCGGGGGGACTAGCGGGTTGCGTACAGATACGCAGTATTTT
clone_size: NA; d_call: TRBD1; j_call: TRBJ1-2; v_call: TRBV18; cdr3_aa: CASSSRQGLYGYTF; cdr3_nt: TGTGCCAGCTCATCCCGACAGGGTCTCTATGGCTACACCTTC
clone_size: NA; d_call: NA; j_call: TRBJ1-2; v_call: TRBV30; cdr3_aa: CAWSVSLTAYGYTF; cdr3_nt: TGTGCCTGGAGTGTTAGTTTGACAGCTTATGGCTACACCTTC
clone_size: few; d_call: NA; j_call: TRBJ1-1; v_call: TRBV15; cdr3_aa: CATSRGLENTEAFF; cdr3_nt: TGTGCCACCAGCAGAGGACTAGAGAACACTGAAGCTTTCTTT
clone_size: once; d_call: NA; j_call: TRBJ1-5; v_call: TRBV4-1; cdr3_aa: CASSLNRDQPQHF; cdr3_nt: TGCGCCAGCAGCCTCAACAGGGATCAGCCCCAGCATTTT
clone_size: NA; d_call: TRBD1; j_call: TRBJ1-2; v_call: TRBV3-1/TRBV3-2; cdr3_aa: CASSPGPGQGGYGYTF; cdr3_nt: TGTGCCAGCAGCCCCGGGCCGGGACAGGGCGGCTATGGCTACACCTTC
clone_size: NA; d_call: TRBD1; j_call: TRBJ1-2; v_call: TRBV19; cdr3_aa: CASKQGVLDGYTF; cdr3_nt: TGTGCCAGTAAACAGGGGGTTTTAGATGGCTACACCTTC
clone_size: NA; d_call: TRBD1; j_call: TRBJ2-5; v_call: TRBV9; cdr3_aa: CASSVDGTGEVGTQYF; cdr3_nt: TGTGCCAGCAGCGTAGATGGGACAGGGGAAGTGGGGACCCAGTACTTC
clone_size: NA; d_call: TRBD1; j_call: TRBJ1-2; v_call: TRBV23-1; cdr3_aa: CASSHFWKGTEINYGYTF; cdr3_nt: TGCGCCAGCAGTCATTTCTGGAAAGGGACAGAGATTAACTATGGCTACACCTTC
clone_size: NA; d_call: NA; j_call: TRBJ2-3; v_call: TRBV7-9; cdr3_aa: CASSLAGGTNTDTQYF; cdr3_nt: TGTGCCAGCAGCTTAGCAGGCGGGACGAACACAGATACGCAGTATTTT
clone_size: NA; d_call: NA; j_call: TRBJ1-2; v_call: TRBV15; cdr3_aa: CATSRSGVYGYTF; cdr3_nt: TGTGCCACCAGCAGGTCAGGCGTCTATGGCTACACCTTC
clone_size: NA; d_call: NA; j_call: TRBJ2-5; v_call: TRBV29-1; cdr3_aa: CSVGEETQYF; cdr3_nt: TGCAGCGTTGGGGAGGAGACCCAGTACTTC
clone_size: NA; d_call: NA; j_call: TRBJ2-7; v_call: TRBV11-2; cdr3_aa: CASSLVVGEQYF; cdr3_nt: TGTGCCAGCAGCTTAGTAGTTGGCGAGCAGTACTTC
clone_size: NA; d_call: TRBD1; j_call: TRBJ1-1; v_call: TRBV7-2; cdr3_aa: CASSIQGAPNTEAFF; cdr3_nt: TGTGCCAGCAGCATCCAGGGGGCCCCGAACACTGAAGCTTTCTTT
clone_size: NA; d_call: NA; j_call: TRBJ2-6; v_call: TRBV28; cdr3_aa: CASSLARDNVLTF; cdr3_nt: TGTGCCAGCAGTTTAGCCCGGGACAACGTCCTGACTTTC
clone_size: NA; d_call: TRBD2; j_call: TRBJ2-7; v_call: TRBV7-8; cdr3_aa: CASSLALSGGISYEQYF; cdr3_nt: TGTGCCAGCAGCTTAGCGCTAAGCGGGGGGATCTCCTACGAGCAGTACTTC
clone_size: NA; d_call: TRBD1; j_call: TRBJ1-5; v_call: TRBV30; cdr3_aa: CAWSVDRGNQPQHF; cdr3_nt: TGTGCCTGGAGTGTCGACAGGGGGAATCAGCCCCAGCATTTT
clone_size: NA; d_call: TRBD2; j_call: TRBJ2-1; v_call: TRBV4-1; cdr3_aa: CASSHRLAGGGSYNEQFF; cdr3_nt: TGCGCCAGCAGCCACCGACTAGCGGGAGGGGGCTCCTACAATGAGCAGTTCTTC
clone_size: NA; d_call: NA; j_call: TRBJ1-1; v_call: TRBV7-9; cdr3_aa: CASRTFTVNTEAFF; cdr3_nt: TGTGCCAGCAGAACCTTCACAGTGAACACTGAAGCTTTCTTT
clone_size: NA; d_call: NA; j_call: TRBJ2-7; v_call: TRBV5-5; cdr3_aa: CASSSRSDSYEQYF; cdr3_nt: TGTGCCAGCAGCTCCAGATCTGACTCCTACGAGCAGTACTTC
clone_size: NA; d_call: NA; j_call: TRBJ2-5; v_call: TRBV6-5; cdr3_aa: CASANGAAGETQYF; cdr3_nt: TGTGCCAGCGCTAACGGGGCGGCGGGGGAGACCCAGTACTTC
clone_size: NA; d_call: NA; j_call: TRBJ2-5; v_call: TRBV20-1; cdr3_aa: CSASLEGGETQYF; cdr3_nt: TGCAGTGCTAGTCTGGAGGGCGGGGAGACCCAGTACTTC
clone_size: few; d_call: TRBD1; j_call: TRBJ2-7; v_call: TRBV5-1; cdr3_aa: CASSLGGTGVSYEQYF; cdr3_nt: TGCGCCAGCAGCTTGGGGGGGACAGGGGTTTCCTACGAGCAGTACTTC
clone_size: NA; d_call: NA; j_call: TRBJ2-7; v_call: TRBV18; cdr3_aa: CASSQGLSSYEQYF; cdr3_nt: TGTGCCAGCTCACAGGGACTGAGCTCCTACGAGCAGTACTTC
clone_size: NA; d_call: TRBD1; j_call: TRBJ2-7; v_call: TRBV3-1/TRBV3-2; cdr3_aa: CASSQGGYGTGAYEQYF; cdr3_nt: TGTGCCAGCAGCCAAGGGGGGTATGGGACAGGGGCCTACGAGCAGTACTTC
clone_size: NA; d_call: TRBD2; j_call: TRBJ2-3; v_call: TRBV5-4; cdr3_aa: CASSLVGSGGDTQYF; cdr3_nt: TGTGCCAGCAGCTTGGTTGGTAGCGGGGGAGATACGCAGTATTTT
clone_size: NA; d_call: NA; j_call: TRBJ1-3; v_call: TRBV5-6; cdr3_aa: CASRKQGLGNTIYF; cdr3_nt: TGTGCCAGCAGGAAACAGGGCTTAGGAAACACCATATATTTT